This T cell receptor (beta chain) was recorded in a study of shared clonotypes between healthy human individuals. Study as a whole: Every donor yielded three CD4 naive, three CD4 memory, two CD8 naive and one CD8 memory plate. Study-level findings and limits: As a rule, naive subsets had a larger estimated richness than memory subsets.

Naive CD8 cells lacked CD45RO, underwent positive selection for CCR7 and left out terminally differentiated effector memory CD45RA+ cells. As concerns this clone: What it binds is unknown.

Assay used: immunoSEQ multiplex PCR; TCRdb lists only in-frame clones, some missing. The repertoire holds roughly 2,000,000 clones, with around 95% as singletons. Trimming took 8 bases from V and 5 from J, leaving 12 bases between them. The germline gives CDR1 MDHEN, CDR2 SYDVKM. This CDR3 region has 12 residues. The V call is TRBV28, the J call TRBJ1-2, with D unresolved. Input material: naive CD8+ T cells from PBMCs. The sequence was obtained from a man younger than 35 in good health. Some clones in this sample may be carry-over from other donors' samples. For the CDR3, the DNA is TGTGCCAGCCAAATGAGAGGGTATGGCTACACCTTC. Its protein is CASQMRGYGYTF.